This T cell receptor beta chain was documented in a study of tumor-infiltrating lymphocytes in primary liver carcinoma. On the study more broadly: Read depth, roughly 3.65 to 8 million productive TCRbeta reads, did not differ significantly between tissues. Findings and limits, study-wide: Top-250-clone fractions were significantly higher in tumors than in blood (p = 0.039). Paired tumor-adjacent and tumor-blood samples overlapped less than tumor region pairs did. No more than about 8-24% of top clones could be seen in all five tumor regions.

Deletions cut 11 bases from V and 4 bases from J, with 21 bases between. This CDR3 comprises 15 residues. Germline CDR1 MNHNS, CDR2 SASEGT. Researchers generated TCR beta cDNA from about 450 ng of total RNA, relying on a constant-region primer. Amplification in three nested multiplex PCR rounds with slightly modified ARM-PCR gave rise to TCR beta libraries. Rounds one and two of PCR, each of 10 cycles, were primed with TRBV1-TRBV30 forward primers and a C-beta reverse primer. TCRdb called the multiplex PCR reads again in MiXCR, with one record for every CDR3 protein. The sample yields 40,000 to 55,000 distinct CDR3 sequences, about three quarters seen once. For each extraction, RNA and DNA were obtained together from approximately 20-30 mg of unsorted bulk tissue. To note about this clonotype: No antigen is known for it.

Sequenced material: liver tumor tissue from sampling region 5. Subset here: tumor region T5, tumor centre. The rearrangement links TRBV6-1 to TRBJ1-5, with D possibly matching TRBD1 (5 bases). This TCR was recovered from a man aged 40-49 years with primary liver carcinoma and hepatitis B virus infection. CDR3 residues: CAGCESGTYNQPQHF. The DNA for the CDR3 is TGTGCCGGCTGTGAAAGTGGGACCTATAATCAGCCCCAGCATTTT.